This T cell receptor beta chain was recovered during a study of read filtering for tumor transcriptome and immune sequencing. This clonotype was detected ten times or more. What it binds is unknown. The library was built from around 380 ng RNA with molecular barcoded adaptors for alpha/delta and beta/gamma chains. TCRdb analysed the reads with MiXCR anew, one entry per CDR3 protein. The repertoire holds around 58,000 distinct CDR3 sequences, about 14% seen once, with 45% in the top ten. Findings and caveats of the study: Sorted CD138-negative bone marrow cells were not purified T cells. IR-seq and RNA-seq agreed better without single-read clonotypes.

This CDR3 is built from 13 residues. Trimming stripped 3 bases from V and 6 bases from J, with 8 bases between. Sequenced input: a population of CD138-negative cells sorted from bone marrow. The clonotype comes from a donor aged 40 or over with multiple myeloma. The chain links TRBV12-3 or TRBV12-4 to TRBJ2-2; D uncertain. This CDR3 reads CASSLHPSGELFF. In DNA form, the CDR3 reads TGTGCCAGCAGTTTGCACCCCTCCGGGGAGCTGTTTTTT.